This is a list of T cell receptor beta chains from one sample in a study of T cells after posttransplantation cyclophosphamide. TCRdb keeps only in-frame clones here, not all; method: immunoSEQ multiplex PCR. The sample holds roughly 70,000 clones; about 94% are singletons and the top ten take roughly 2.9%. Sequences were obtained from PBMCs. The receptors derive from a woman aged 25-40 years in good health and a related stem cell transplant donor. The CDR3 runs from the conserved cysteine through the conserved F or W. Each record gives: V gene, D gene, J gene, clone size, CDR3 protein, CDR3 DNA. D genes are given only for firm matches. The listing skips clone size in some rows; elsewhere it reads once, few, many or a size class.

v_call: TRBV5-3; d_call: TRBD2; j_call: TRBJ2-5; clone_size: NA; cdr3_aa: CARSEPTSGGAVQETQYF; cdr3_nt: TGTGCCAGAAGCGAACCGACTAGCGGGGGGGCGGTCCAAGAGACCCAGTACTTC
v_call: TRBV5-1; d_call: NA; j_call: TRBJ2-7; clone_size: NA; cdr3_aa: CASSRGMVFVGRGDEQYF; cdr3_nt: TGCGCCAGCAGCCGAGGGATGGTATTTGTGGGACGGGGAGACGAGCAGTACTTC
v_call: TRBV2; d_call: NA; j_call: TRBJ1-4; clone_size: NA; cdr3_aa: CASKRGANEKLFF; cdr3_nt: TGTGCCAGCAAAAGGGGGGCTAATGAAAAACTGTTTTTT
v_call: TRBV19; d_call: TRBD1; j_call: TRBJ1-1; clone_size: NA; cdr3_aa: CASSTTGGGGTEAFF; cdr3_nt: TGTGCCAGTAGTACAACAGGGGGCGGTGGCACTGAAGCTTTCTTT
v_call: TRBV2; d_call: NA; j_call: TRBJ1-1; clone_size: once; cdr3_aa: CASSDWGGTEAFF; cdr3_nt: TGTGCCAGCAGTGATTGGGGGGGAACTGAAGCTTTCTTT
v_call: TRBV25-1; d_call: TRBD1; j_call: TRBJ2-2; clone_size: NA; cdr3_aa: CASSELRQGDTGELFF; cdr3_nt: TGTGCCAGCAGTGAATTGAGACAGGGTGATACCGGGGAGCTGTTTTTT
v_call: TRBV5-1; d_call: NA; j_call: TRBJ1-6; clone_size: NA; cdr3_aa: CASSLGEVGHSPLHF; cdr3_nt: TGCGCCAGCAGCTTGGGCGAGGTGGGGCATTCACCCCTCCACTTT
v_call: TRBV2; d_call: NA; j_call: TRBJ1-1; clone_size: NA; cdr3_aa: CASSEGRDAEAFF; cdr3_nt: TGTGCCAGCAGTGAAGGCAGGGACGCTGAAGCTTTCTTT
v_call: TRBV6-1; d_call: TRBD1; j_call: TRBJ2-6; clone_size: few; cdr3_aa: CASSGTGVVNVLTF; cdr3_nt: TGTGCCAGCAGTGGAACAGGGGTCGTCAACGTCCTGACTTTC
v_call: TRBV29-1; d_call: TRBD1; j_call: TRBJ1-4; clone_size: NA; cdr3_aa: CSGGTGNEKLFF; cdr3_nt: TGCAGCGGGGGGACAGGGAATGAAAAACTGTTTTTT
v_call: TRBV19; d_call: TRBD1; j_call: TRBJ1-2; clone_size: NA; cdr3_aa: CASSIGGQGRSGYTF; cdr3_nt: TGTGCCAGTAGTATAGGAGGACAGGGAAGATCTGGCTACACCTTC
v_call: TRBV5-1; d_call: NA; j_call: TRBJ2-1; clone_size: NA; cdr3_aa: CASSLASQLNEQFF; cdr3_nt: TGCGCCAGCAGCTTGGCCTCACAGTTGAATGAGCAGTTCTTC
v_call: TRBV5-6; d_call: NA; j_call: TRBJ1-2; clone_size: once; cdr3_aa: CASSAGFAYTF; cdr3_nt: TGTGCCAGCAGCGCAGGGTTTGCCTACACCTTC
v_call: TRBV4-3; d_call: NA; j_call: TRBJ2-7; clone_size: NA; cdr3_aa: CASSQGLLSDIPYEQYF; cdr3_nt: TGCGCCAGCAGCCAAGGGCTACTATCGGACATACCCTACGAGCAGTACTTC
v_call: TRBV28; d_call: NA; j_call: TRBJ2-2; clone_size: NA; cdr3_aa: CASSQGSKTGELFF; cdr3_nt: TGTGCCAGCAGCCAGGGGAGTAAGACCGGGGAGCTGTTTTTT
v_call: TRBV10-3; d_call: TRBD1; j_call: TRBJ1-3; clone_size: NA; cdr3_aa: CAIRDPRQGPSGNTIYF; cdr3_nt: TGTGCCATCAGGGACCCGCGACAGGGGCCCTCTGGAAACACCATATATTTT
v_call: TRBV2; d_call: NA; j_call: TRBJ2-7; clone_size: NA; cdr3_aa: CASRGGSEQYF; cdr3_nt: TGTGCCAGCAGAGGGGGGTCCGAGCAGTACTTC
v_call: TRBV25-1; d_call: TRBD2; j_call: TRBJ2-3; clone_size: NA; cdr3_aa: CASSGLAGADTQYF; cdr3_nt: TGTGCCAGCAGTGGACTAGCGGGGGCGGATACGCAGTATTTT
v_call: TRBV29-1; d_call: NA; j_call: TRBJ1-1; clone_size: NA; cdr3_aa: CSVSFTPFGAFF; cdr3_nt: TGCAGCGTTTCATTCACCCCCTTCGGAGCTTTCTTT
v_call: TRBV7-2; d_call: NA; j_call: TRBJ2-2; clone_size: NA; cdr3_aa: CASSLTGNTGELFF; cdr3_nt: TGTGCCAGCAGCTTAACAGGGAACACCGGGGAGCTGTTTTTT
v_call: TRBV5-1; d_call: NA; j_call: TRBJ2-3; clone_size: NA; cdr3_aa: CASSLGGWSSSTADTQYF; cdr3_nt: TGCGCCAGCAGCTTGGGGGGGTGGTCGAGCAGCACGGCAGATACGCAGTATTTT
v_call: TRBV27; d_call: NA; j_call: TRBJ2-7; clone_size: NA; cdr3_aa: CASSLSVRGPYEQYF; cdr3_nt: TGTGCCAGCAGTTTATCGGTGCGGGGGCCGTACGAGCAGTACTTC
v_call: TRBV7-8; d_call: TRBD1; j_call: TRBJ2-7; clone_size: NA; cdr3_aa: CASWDRGLGEQYF; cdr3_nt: TGTGCCAGCTGGGACAGGGGGCTGGGCGAGCAGTACTTC
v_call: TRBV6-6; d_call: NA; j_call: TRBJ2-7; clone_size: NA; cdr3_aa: CASNRNVYEQYF; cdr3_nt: TGTGCCAGCAATAGGAATGTCTACGAGCAGTACTTC
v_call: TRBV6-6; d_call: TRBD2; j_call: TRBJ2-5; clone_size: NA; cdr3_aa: CASRKSGVQETQYF; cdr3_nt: TGTGCCAGCAGGAAGAGCGGGGTCCAAGAGACCCAGTACTTC
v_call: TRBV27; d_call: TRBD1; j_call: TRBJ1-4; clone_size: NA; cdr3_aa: CASSFPGQNEKLFF; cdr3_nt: TGTGCCAGCAGTTTCCCGGGACAGAATGAAAAACTGTTTTTT
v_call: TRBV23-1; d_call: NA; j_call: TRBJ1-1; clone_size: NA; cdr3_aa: CASSPAGHHNTEAFF; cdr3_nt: TGCGCCAGCAGTCCTGCGGGACACCACAACACTGAAGCTTTCTTT
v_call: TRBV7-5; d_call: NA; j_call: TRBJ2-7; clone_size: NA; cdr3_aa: CARRVGDCNEQYF; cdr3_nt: TGTGCCCGTAGGGTGGGGGATTGCAACGAGCAGTACTTC
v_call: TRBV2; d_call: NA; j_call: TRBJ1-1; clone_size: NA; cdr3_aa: CASSERSITEAFF; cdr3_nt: TGTGCCAGCAGTGAGAGGTCGATCACTGAAGCTTTCTTT
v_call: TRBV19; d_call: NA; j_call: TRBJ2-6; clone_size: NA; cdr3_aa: CASSIGFSGANVLTF; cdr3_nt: TGTGCCAGTAGTATAGGATTCTCTGGGGCCAACGTCCTGACTTTC
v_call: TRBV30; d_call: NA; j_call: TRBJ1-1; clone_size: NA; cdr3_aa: CAWSVSRDTEAFF; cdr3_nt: TGTGCCTGGAGTGTTTCCAGGGACACTGAAGCTTTCTTT
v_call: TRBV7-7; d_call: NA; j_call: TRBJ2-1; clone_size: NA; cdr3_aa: CASSSVTSDEQFF; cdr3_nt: TGTGCCAGCAGCTCAGTGACATCAGATGAGCAGTTCTTC
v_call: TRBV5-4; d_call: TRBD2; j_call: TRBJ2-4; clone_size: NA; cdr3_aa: CASSFDGGVQYF; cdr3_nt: TGTGCCAGCAGCTTTGACGGGGGGGTTCAGTACTTC
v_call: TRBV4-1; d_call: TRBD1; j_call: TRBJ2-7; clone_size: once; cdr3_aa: CASSHGTGGVYEQYF; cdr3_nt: TGCGCCAGCAGCCACGGGACAGGGGGGGTCTACGAGCAGTACTTC
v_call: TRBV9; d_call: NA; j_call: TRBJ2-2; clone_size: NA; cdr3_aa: CASSPLLAPTGELFF; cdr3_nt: TGTGCCAGCAGCCCCCTACTAGCCCCCACGGGGGAGCTGTTTTTT
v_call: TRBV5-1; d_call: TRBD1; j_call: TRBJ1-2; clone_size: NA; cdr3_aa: CASSLEGQESSGYTF; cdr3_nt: TGCGCCAGCAGCTTGGAGGGACAGGAATCGTCCGGCTACACCTTC
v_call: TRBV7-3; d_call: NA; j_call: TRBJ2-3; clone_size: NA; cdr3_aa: CASSPGTTVTDTQYF; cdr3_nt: TGTGCCAGCAGCCCAGGAACCACCGTCACAGATACGCAGTATTTT
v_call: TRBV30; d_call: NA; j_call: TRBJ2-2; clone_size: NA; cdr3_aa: CAWAVGQSNTGELFF; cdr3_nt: TGTGCCTGGGCGGTCGGACAGTCAAACACCGGGGAGCTGTTTTTT